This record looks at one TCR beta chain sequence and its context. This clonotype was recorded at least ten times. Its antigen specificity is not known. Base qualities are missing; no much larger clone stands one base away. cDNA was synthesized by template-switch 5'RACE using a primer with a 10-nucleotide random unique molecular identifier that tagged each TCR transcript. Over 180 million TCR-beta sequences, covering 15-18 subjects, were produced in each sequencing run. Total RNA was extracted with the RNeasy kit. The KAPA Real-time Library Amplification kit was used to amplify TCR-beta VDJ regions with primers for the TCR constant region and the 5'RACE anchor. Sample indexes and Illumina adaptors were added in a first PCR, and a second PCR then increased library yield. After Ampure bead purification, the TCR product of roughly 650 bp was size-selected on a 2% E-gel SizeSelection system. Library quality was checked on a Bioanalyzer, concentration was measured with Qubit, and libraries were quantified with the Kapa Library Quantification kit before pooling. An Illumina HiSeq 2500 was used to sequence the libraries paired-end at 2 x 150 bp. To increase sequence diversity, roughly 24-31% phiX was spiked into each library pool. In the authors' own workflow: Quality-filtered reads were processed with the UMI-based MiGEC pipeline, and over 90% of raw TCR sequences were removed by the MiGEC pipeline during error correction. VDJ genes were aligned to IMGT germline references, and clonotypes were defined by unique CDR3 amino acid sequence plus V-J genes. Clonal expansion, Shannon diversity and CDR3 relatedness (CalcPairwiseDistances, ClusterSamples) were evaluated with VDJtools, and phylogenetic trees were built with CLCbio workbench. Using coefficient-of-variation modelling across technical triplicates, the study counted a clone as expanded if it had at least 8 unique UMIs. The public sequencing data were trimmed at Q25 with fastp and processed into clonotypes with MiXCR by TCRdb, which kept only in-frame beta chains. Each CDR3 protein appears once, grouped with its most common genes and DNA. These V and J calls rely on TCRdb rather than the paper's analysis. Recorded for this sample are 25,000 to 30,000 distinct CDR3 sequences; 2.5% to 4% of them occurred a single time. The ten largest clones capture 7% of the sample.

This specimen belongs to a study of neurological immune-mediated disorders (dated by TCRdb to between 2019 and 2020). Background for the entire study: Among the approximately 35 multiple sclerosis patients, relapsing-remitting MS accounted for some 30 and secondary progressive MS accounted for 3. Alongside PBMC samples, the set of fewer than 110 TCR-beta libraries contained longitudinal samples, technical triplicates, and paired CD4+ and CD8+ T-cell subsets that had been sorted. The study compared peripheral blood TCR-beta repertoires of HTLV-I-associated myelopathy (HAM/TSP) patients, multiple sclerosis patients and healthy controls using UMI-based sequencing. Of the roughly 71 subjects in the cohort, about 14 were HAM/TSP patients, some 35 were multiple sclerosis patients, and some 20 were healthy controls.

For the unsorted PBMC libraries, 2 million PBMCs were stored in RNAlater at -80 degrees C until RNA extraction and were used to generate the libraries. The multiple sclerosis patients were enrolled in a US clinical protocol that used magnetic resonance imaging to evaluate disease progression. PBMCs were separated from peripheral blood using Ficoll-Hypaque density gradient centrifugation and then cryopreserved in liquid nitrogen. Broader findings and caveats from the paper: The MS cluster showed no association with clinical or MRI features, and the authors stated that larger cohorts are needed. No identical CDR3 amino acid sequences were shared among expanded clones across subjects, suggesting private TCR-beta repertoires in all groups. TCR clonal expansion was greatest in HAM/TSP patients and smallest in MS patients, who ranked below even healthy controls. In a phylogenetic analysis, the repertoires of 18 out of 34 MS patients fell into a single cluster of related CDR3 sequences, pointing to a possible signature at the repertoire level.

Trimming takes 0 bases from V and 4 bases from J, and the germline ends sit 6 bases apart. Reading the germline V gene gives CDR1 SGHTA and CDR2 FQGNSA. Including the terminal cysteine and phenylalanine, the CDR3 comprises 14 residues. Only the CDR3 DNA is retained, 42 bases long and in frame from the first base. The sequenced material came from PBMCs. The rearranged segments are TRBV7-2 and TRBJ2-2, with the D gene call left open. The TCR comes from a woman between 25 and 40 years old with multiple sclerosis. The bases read TGTGCCAGCAGCTTAGCTCGCCTCACCGGGGAGCTGTTTTTT. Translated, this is CASSLARLTGELFF.